The 28 T cell receptor beta chains given below trace back to one sample, sequenced in a study of technical replicates of blood from a handful of donors. Clones were sequenced by immunoSEQ multiplex PCR, and TCRdb holds only the in-frame ones, with some missing. The repertoire consists of about 97,000 clones, with 90% to 97% occurring once and the leading ten covering 0.3% to 0.45%. Specimen: T cells isolated from PBMCs. Receptor source: a human donor in good health.

The genes are TRBV28 and TRBJ1-1, with D unresolved. Per germline, CDR1 MDHEN and CDR2 SYDVKM. The CDR3 spans 15 residues. V dropped 4 bases and J dropped 0 bases, with 12 bases sitting between them. Here the CDR3 DNA reads TGTGCCAGCAGTTCCGGGAACTATCTGAACACTGAAGCTTTCTTT. Its protein product is CASSSGNYLNTEAFF.

The chain has TRBV7-9 and TRBJ2-2; 9 bases are shared with TRBD2. Unmatched junction bases numbered 14, after V lost 7 bases and J lost 8 bases. This CDR3 contains 16 residues. CDR1 is SEHNR, CDR2 FQNEAQ, per germline (reference sequence). The CDR3 DNA sequence: TGTGCCAGCACCTCTCAGCGGGAGGCGAGGTTGGGGGAGCTGTTTTTT. Amino acid sequence: CASTSQREARLGELFF.

The chain couples TRBV7-3 to TRBJ2-1; 14 bases fit TRBD2. Trimming took 5 bases from V and 8 from J; bases not matched to a gene: 5. Looked up from germline, CDR1 is SGHTA and CDR2 is FQGTGA. The CDR3 spans 15 residues. The CDR3 is CASSPGLAGGDEQFF. The CDR3 DNA reads TGTGCCAGCAGCCCAGGACTAGCGGGAGGTGATGAGCAGTTCTTC.

V and J are TRBV28 and TRBJ2-3, with D maybe TRBD1 (6 bases). V was trimmed by 3 bases and J by 5 bases, leaving 9 bases between them. Germline V lookup: CDR1 MDHEN, CDR2 SYDVKM. The CDR3 consists of 13 residues. CDR3 nucleotides: TGTGCCAGCAGTTTCAACAGGGAAGATACGCAGTATTTT. Protein: CASSFNREDTQYF.

This chain uses TRBV2 with TRBJ2-7; TRBD1 matches at 7 bases. Germline V gives CDR1 SNHLY, CDR2 FYNNEI. The CDR3 is 13 amino acids. V lost 6 bases and J lost 2; bases outside the gene matches: 4. The CDR3 coding sequence is TGTGCCAGCAGCCGACAGGGCGCCTACGAGCAGTACTTC. It codes for CASSRQGAYEQYF.

The chain recombines TRBV9 with TRBJ1-2; D is possibly TRBD1 (6 bases). Trimming took 3 bases from V and 13 from J, leaving 13 bases between them. Germline V gene data show CDR1 as SGDLS and CDR2 as YYNGEE. CDR3 length: 11 residues. CDR3 loop: CASSASGEFTF. The CDR3, as DNA: TGTGCCAGCAGCGCCTCAGGGGAATTCACCTTC. Combining the CDR3 with reference TRBV9 and TRBJ1-2 gives the whole variable domain DSGVTQTPKHLITATGQRVTLRCSPRSGDLSVYWYQQSLDQGLQFLIQYYNGEERAKGNILERFSAQQFPDLHSELNLSSLELGDSALYFCASSASGEFTFGSGTRLTVV.

This chain links TRBV14 with TRBJ1-2; 8 bases agree with TRBD1. The length of the CDR3 is 14 residues. Germline CDR1 is SGHDN and CDR2 is FVKESK. The V and J ends lost 6 bases and 2 bases, in that order; junction bases with no gene match: 5. The CDR3 sequence is CASRTTGGNYGYTF. CDR3 nucleotides: TGTGCCAGCAGAACAACAGGGGGAAACTATGGCTACACCTTC. Full variable domain (missing parts from reference TRBV14 and TRBJ1-2): EAGVTQFPSHSVIEKGQTVTLRCDPISGHDNLYWYRRVMGKEIKFLLHFVKESKQDESGMPNNRFLAERTGGTYSTLKVQPAELEDSGVYFCASRTTGGNYGYTFGSGTRLTVV.

This chain connects TRBV2 to TRBJ2-2, with TRBD1 matching 7 bases. CDR3 length: 14 amino acids. V gave up 9 bases and J gave up 2 bases; unmatched junction bases: 6. From germline, CDR1 is SNHLY and CDR2 FYNNEI. CDR3 bases: TGTGCCAGTAGACAGGGATCCAACACCGGGGAGCTGTTTTTT. This codes for CASRQGSNTGELFF.

This chain uses TRBV19 with TRBJ2-2; the match to TRBD1 covers 7 bases. V dropped 2 bases and J dropped 8; count of bases not matched to a gene: 2. CDR1 and CDR2 (germline): LNHDA, SQIVND (reference sequence). The CDR3 length is 13 residues. The CDR3 is CASSITGVGELFF. The CDR3 bases are TGTGCCAGTAGTATAACAGGGGTTGGGGAGCTGTTTTTT.

V and J are TRBV11-2 and TRBJ2-7; 9 bases align to TRBD1. Germline lookup yields CDR1 SGHAT and CDR2 FQNNGV. The junction had 10 bases not matched to a gene; V was cut back by 4 bases and J by 0 bases. CDR3 size: 17 residues. This chain's CDR3 is CASSYKTGQGYSYEQYF. As DNA, the CDR3 is TGTGCCAGCAGCTACAAAACAGGACAGGGGTACTCCTACGAGCAGTACTTC.

V and J are TRBV10-1 and TRBJ2-1; D is uncertain. V was clipped by 6 bases and J by 10 bases, with 7 bases between them. This CDR3 has 10 amino acids. In germline, CDR1 is WNHNN, CDR2 SYGVQD (reference sequence). The DNA for the CDR3 is TGCGCCAGCAGGTCTAGAGAGCAGTTCTTC. Translation: CASRSREQFF.

This chain joins TRBV19 and TRBJ2-1; the D gene is possibly TRBD1 (5 bases). Trimming removed 2 bases from V and 8 bases from J, with 10 bases in between. CDR1 and CDR2 from the germline V gene are LNHDA and SQIVND (reference sequence). The CDR3 is made up of 13 amino acids. The CDR3 reads CASSIQGWDEQFF. As DNA, the CDR3 is TGTGCCAGTAGTATACAGGGCTGGGATGAGCAGTTCTTC. The full variable domain, rest sourced from reference TRBV19 and TRBJ2-1, is DGGITQSPKYLFRKEGQNVTLSCEQNLNHDAMYWYRQDPGQGLRLIYYSQIVNDFQKGDIAEGYSVSREKKESFPLTVTSAQKNPTAFYLCASSIQGWDEQFFGPGTRLTVL.

In regard to this clone: This specimen includes other DNA sequences encoding the same CDR3. This sequence joins TRBV27 and TRBJ2-3; D call uncertain. Germline CDR1 is MNHEY and CDR2 is SMNVEV (reference sequence). The CDR3 extends over 14 amino acids. The V end was cut by 0 bases, the J end by 0 bases, with 4 bases between. The CDR3 DNA sequence: TGTGCCAGCAGTTTATCTAGCAGCACAGATACGCAGTATTTT. This sequence encodes CASSLSSSTDTQYF.

The chain has TRBV5-1 and TRBJ1-2; D is ambiguous. The CDR3 consists of 15 residues. V lost 4 bases and J lost 0, with 13 bases in between. In germline, CDR1 is SGHRS, CDR2 YFSETQ. CDR3 sequence reads: CASSLQEGPNYGYTF. Here the CDR3 DNA reads TGCGCCAGCAGCCTCCAAGAGGGTCCTAACTATGGCTACACCTTC.

The gene calls are TRBV18 and TRBJ1-5, with 7 positions matching TRBD1. Germline CDR1 and CDR2: KGHSH and LQKENI. V was pared by 6 bases and J by 11 bases, with 10 bases of the junction left unmatched. The length of the CDR3 is 13 residues. The DNA for the CDR3 is TGTGCCAGCTCGCGAGAACAGGGGACGGCCCAGCATTTT. This sequence encodes CASSREQGTAQHF.

This clone was seen only a few times. The chain links TRBV28 to TRBJ1-1; possible D gene TRBD1, 5 bases. The CDR3 runs 15 residues. Trimming removed 3 bases at V and 11 bases at J, with 22 bases between. CDR1 and CDR2 from the germline V gene are MDHEN and SYDVKM. The DNA for the CDR3 is TGTGCCAGCAGTTTCGGCAGGGTTGTGTTCGATTCGGCTTTCTTT. Amino acid sequence: CASSFGRVVFDSAFF.

The chain uses TRBV29-1 and TRBJ1-2, with 9 positions matching TRBD1. This CDR3 is 13 amino acids long. The germline V gene encodes CDR1 SQVTM and CDR2 ANQGSEA. The J segment lost 3 bases and the V segment lost 8 bases, leaving 7 bases of the junction unmatched. CDR3 loop: CSFAGQGDYGYTF. CDR3 DNA: TGCAGCTTCGCGGGACAGGGCGACTATGGCTACACCTTC.

The V and J genes are TRBV28 and TRBJ2-5; D is perhaps TRBD2 (6 bases). Germline CDR1 reads MDHEN; CDR2 reads SYDVKM. The CDR3 is 15 residues long. V shed 5 bases and J shed 3 bases, with 16 bases lying between them. CDR3 DNA sequence: TGTGCCAGCAGTAGCGGGTACAGGATGGAAGAGACCCAGTACTTC. It codes for CASSSGYRMEETQYF.

The V call is TRBV13, the J call TRBJ2-1; unclear D gene. V was clipped by 2 bases and J by 6 bases, with 8 bases between them. The CDR3 has 13 amino acids. The germline gives CDR1 PRHDT, CDR2 FYEKMQ (reference sequence). As DNA, the CDR3 is TGTGCCAGCAGCTTAAGCCTAGGCAATGAGCAGTTCTTC. Residues: CASSLSLGNEQFF.

The chain has TRBV15 and TRBJ2-7, with D possibly TRBD2 on 5 matching bases. Trimming cost V 1 base and J 0 bases, with 10 bases left between them. The CDR3 length is 15 residues. Germline-derived CDR1 and CDR2 are LNHNV and YYDKDF (reference sequence). CDR3 loop: CATSRGGMNSYEQYF. CDR3 nucleotides: TGTGCCACCAGCAGAGGAGGGATGAACTCCTACGAGCAGTACTTC.

About this clone itself: At one of its ends the junction is not consistent with the germline gene, which may arise from a read error. The V and J genes are TRBV28 and TRBJ2-4; no clear D. This CDR3 has 14 amino acids. Germline V gene lookup returns CDR1 MDHEN and CDR2 SYDVKM. The CDR3 spells CASSFTYQVPDYWF. DNA of the CDR3: TGTGCCAGCAGTTTCACCTACCAGGTACCGGATTATTGGTTC.

J is TRBJ1-1 and V is TRBV28, with D perhaps matching TRBD1 (5 bases). This CDR3 is 14 amino acids long. Trimming shortened V by 3 bases and J by 7 bases, and 15 bases separated the two germline ends. CDR1 MDHEN and CDR2 SYDVKM come from the germline V gene. The CDR3 loop is CASSLVPGVDEAFF. In nucleotides, the CDR3 is TGTGCCAGCAGTTTGGTCCCGGGGGTAGATGAAGCTTTCTTT.

As DNA, the CDR3 is TGTGCCAGCTCACCCCGGGAGACAGACCATCAGCCCCAGCATTTT. It is translated as CASSPRETDHQPQHF. This chain links TRBV18 with TRBJ1-5, with a weak D call TRBD1 (5 bases). Germline V gene sequence: CDR1 KGHSH, CDR2 LQKENI. This CDR3 has 15 residues. Trimming pared 3 bases from V and 5 bases from J, leaving 14 bases between.

The gene calls are TRBV7-8 and TRBJ2-7, with no clear D. Trimming cost V 10 bases and J 1 base, with 17 bases left between them. CDR1 and CDR2 (germline): SGHVS, FQNEAQ. This CDR3 has 14 residues. This CDR3 reads CATAGSELSYEQYF. In DNA form, the CDR3 reads TGTGCCACCGCCGGGTCAGAATTATCCTACGAGCAGTACTTC.

The V gene is TRBV28, the J gene TRBJ2-3; 10 bases are shared with TRBD2. CDR3 size: 18 residues. Germline CDR1 and CDR2: MDHEN and SYDVKM. V shed 5 bases and J 1 base; nucleotides not matched to a gene: 12. The CDR3 nucleotides read TGTGCCAGCAGTGCCCCCGCATCTAGCGGGAGAGGCACAGATACGCAGTATTTT. It encodes CASSAPASSGRGTDTQYF.

This chain connects TRBV5-8 to TRBJ1-4, with 9 bases aligning to TRBD1. CDR3 length: 18 amino acids. V shed 4 bases, J shed 0 bases, and the junction held 10 bases outside the gene matches. Germline CDR1 reads SGHTS; CDR2 reads YDEGEE. The CDR3 DNA reads as TGTGCCAGCAGCGTGGACAGGGGAGGTCTTGCAACTAATGAAAAACTGTTTTTT. Its protein is CASSVDRGGLATNEKLFF. Variable domain in full (rest from reference TRBV5-8 and TRBJ1-4): EAGVTQSPTHLIKTRGQQATLRCSPISGHTSVYWYQQALGLGLQFLLWYDEGEERNRGNFPPRFSGRQFPNYSSELNVNALELEDSALYLCASSVDRGGLATNEKLFFGSGTQLSVL.

V usage is TRBV16 and J usage is TRBJ1-2; D may be TRBD1 (5 bases). Germline V CDR1 and CDR2: KGHSY, FQNENV. This CDR3 is built from 15 residues. Trimming pared 3 bases from V and 0 bases from J, leaving 11 bases between. CDR3 protein: CASSHGRGANYGYTF. For the CDR3, the DNA is TGTGCCAGCAGCCATGGAAGGGGTGCTAACTATGGCTACACCTTC.

This chain joins TRBV27 and TRBJ2-1; TRBD1 is a possible D gene (6 bases). Trimming shortened V by 4 bases and J by 4 bases, and 20 bases separated the two germline ends. The germline V gene has CDR1 MNHEY and CDR2 SMNVEV (reference sequence). CDR3 size: 17 residues. CDR3: CASSSLDMRGWYNEQFF. The CDR3 DNA reads as TGTGCCAGCAGTTCCCTTGACATGAGGGGGTGGTACAATGAGCAGTTCTTC.